This TCR beta chain is drawn from a study of cytomegalovirus exposure and HLA in healthy donors. Study results and caveats: The authors later linked a missense DCLRE1C variant to TCR beta V- and J-gene trimming. Rare TCR sequences predominated, though certain public TCRs were found in many donors. Cytomegalovirus association was assigned to about 150 TCR beta chains.

Whereas donors were nominally healthy upon sampling, unrecorded immune exposures were probable. Germline V CDR1 and CDR2: MNHNY, SVGAGI (reference sequence). CDR3 size: 15 residues. J was trimmed by 5 bases and V by 2 bases; bases with no gene match: 6. PCR employed 60 Vbeta and 13 Jbeta primers. Sequencing was performed with immunoSEQ multiplex PCR; in TCRdb, only in-frame clones are kept and a portion is missing. This sample has 150,000 or so clones; less than 85% occur once, and the top ten carry about 1.5%. Details on this clone: Its antigen is as yet unknown.

The chain has TRBV6-6 and TRBJ1-2; 9 nucleotides match TRBD1. Sequencing was carried out using PBMCs. This sequence originates from a male donor in good health and CMV-seronegative. CDR3 sequence: CASSYRPGQGYGYTF. In DNA, the CDR3 is TGTGCCAGCAGTTACCGACCGGGACAGGGATATGGCTACACCTTC.